The sequence of this T cell receptor (beta chain) was determined in a study of blood T cell repertoires in COVID-19. About the study: In each case, the material was cDNA or gDNA derived from T cells, B-cell-depleted T cells, or PBMCs.

In the source study's methods: The assay estimated nucleated cells by amplifying reference gene primers. Some clones are missing from TCRdb's copy, which holds only in-frame ones; the method was immunoSEQ multiplex PCR. V and J calls and clone size are as listed in that table; D and trimming were resolved from the DNA. The sample has about 130,000 clones; roughly 80% are singletons. Germline trimming cut 5 bases from V and 4 bases from J; bases unmatched to any gene: 7. The CDR3 has 14 residues. CDR1 is SEHNR and CDR2 is FQNEAQ in the germline V gene (reference sequence). The sequenced sample consisted of peripheral blood. The source is a woman aged 55-69 years with acute or convalescent COVID-19. This chain links TRBV7-9 with TRBJ1-2; the match to TRBD1 covers 7 bases. DNA for the CDR3: TGTGCCAGCAGCCGGGGACAGCCCTCCTATGGCTACACCTTC. It yields the protein CASSRGQPSYGYTF.